This T cell receptor beta chain was obtained from a study of control samples from healthy donors and cancer patients. This CDR3 contains 16 residues. Trimming removed 1 base from V and 4 bases from J; junction bases left unmatched: 6. Germline V gene lookup returns CDR1 SGHNT and CDR2 YENEEA. Generated by immunoSEQ multiplex PCR, the TCRdb table keeps only in-frame clones and is missing some. The profile shows roughly 130,000 clones, approximately 94% of them singletons. This clonotype originated in a man aged 25-45 years in good health. The sample comprised blood. The chain employs TRBV11-3 and TRBJ1-1; 10 bases are a match to TRBD1. Here the CDR3 reads CASSLGEGQGTTEAFF. CDR3 bases: TGTGCCAGCAGCTTAGGAGAGGGACAGGGGACCACTGAAGCTTTCTTT. Variable domain in full (rest from reference TRBV11-3 and TRBJ1-1): EAGVVQSPRYKIIEKKQPVAFWCNPISGHNTLYWYLQNLGQGPELLIRYENEEAVDDSQLPKDRFSAERLKGVDSTLKIQPAELGDSAVYLCASSLGEGQGTTEAFFGQGTRLTVV.